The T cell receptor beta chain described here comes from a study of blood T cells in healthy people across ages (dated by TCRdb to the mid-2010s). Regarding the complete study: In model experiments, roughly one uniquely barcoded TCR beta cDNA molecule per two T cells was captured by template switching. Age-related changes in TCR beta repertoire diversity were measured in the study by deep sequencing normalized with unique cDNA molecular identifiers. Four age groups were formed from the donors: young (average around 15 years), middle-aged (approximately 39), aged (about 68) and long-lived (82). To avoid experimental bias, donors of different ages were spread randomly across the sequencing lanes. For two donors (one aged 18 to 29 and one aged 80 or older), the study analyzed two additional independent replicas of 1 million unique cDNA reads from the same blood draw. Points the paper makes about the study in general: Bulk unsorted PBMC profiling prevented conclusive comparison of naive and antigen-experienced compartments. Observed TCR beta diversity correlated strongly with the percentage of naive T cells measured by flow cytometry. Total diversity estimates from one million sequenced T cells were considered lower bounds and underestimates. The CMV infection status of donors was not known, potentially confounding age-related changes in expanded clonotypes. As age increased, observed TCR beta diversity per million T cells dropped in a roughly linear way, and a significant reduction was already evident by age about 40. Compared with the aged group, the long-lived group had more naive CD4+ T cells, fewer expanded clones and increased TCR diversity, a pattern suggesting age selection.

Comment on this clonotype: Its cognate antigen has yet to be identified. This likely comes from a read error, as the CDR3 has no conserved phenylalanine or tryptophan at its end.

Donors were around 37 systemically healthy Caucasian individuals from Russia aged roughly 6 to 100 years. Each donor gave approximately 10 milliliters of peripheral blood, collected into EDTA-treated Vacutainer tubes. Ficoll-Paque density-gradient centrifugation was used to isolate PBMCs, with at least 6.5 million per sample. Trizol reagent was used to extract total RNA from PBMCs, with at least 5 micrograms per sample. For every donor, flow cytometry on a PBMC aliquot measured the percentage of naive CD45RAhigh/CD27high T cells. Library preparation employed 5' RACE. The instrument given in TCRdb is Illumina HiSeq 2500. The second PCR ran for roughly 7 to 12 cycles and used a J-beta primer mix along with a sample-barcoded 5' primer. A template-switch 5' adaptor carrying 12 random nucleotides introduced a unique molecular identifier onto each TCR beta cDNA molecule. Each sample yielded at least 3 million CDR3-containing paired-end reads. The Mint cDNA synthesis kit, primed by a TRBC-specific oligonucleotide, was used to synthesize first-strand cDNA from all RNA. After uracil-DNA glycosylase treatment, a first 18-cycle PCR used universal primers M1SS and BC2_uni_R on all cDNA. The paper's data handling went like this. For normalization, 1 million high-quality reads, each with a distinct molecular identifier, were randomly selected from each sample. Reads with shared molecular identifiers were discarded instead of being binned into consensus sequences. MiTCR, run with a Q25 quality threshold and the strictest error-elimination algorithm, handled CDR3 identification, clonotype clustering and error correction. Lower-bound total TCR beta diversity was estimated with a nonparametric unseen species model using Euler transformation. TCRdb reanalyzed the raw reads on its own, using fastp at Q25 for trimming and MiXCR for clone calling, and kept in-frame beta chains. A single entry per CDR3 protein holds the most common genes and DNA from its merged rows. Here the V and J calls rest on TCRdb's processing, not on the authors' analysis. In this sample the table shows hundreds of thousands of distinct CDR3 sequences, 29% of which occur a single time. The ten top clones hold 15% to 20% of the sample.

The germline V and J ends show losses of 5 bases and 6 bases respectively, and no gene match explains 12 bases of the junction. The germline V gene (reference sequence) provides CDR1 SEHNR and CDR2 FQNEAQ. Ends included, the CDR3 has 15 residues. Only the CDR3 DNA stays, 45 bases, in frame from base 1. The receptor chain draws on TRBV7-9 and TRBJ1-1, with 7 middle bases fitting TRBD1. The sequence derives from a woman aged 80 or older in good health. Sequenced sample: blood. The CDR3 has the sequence CASSRMVGQTAEAFC. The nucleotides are TGTGCCAGCAGCCGAATGGTGGGACAGACCGCTGAAGCTTTCTGT.